These 18 T cell receptor beta chains originate from one sample sequenced in a study of cytomegalovirus exposure and HLA in healthy donors. The PCR made use of 60 Vbeta and 13 Jbeta primers. TCRdb's table, derived via immunoSEQ multiplex PCR, lists solely in-frame clones and lacks some. Here the sample spans 200,000 to 250,000 clones, roughly 75% being singletons. Sequencing was performed on PBMCs. The receptors originated from a woman aged 25 to 39 in good health and CMV-seronegative.

The chain is built from TRBV7-9 and TRBJ2-7; maybe TRBD2 (6 bases). Trimming left V 1 base short and J 6 bases short, with 13 bases between. Germline values: CDR1 SEHNR, CDR2 FQNEAQ (reference sequence). This CDR3 region has 14 residues. The CDR3 is CASSLGRLGGEQYF. As DNA, the CDR3 is TGTGCCAGCAGCTTAGGAAGGCTGGGAGGCGAGCAGTACTTC.

This clone was observed a few times. The rearrangement joins TRBV10-2 to TRBJ1-2; D gene ambiguous. The ends were cut back, 1 base at V and 3 bases at J, with 12 bases in the middle. This CDR3 has 15 residues. Germline CDR1 reads WSHSY; CDR2 reads SAAADI. CDR3 sequence: CASSEFGGRDYGYTF. The CDR3 bases are TGCGCCAGCAGTGAGTTTGGAGGGAGGGACTATGGCTACACCTTC.

V usage is TRBV4-2 and J usage is TRBJ2-7, with 10 bases that match TRBD1. The CDR3 sequence is 15 residues long. Germline CDR1 is LGHNA and CDR2 is YNFKEQ. Trimming cost V 3 bases and J 2 bases; bases outside gene matches: 4. The CDR3 here is CASSHPGQGPYEQYF. CDR3 nucleotides: TGTGCCAGCAGCCATCCGGGACAGGGGCCCTACGAGCAGTACTTC.

The CDR3 loop reads CASNHFAGGETQYF. The CDR3 coding sequence is TGCGCCAGCAACCATTTTGCGGGGGGAGAGACCCAGTACTTC. The chain joins TRBV10-2 to TRBJ2-5, with 8 bases identical to TRBD2. In germline, CDR1 is WSHSY, CDR2 SAAADI. V gave up 7 bases and J gave up 4 bases; unmatched junction bases: 8. The CDR3 spans 14 residues.

On this clone itself: The sample carries other DNA sequences with the same CDR3. The chain uses TRBV4-1 and TRBJ1-5; 8 positions agree with TRBD1. The CDR3 is made up of 15 amino acids. Germline values: CDR1 MGHRA, CDR2 YSYEKL. The trim removed 2 bases at V and 3 bases at J, leaving 3 bases unmatched. The CDR3 coding sequence is TGCGCCAGCAGCCAAACAGGGGGACTCAATCAGCCCCAGCATTTT. Encoded protein: CASSQTGGLNQPQHF.

This clone appeared a few times. The same CDR3 can be traced to other DNA sequences in this sample. The chain joins TRBV5-1 to TRBJ2-1, with TRBD1 matching over 8 bases. The CDR3 has 14 residues. Per germline, CDR1 SGHRS and CDR2 YFSETQ. The J segment lost 4 bases and the V segment lost 5 bases, leaving 5 bases of the junction unmatched. CDR3 DNA: TGCGCCAGCAGTGGACAGGGCCCGTACAATGAGCAGTTCTTC. This codes for CASSGQGPYNEQFF. Full variable domain (outside the CDR3, taken from reference TRBV5-1 and TRBJ2-1): KAGVTQTPRYLIKTRGQQVTLSCSPISGHRSVSWYQQTPGQGLQFLFEYFSETQRNKGNFPGRFSGRQFSNSRSEMNVSTLELGDSALYLCASSGQGPYNEQFFGPGTRLTVL.

This chain connects TRBV4-1 to TRBJ2-7; weak D call: TRBD1 (6 bases). This CDR3 has 15 residues. Trimming left V 4 bases short and J 2 bases short, with 15 bases between. Germline CDR1 reads MGHRA; CDR2 reads YSYEKL. This chain's CDR3 is CASSRGEGDPYEQYF. The CDR3 coding sequence is TGCGCCAGCAGCCGAGGTGAGGGGGATCCCTACGAGCAGTACTTC.

J is TRBJ2-1 and V is TRBV19; TRBD2 aligns across 7 bases. V trimming: 6 bases; J trimming: 5 bases; junction bases outside the gene matches: 4. Germline V lookup: CDR1 LNHDA, CDR2 SQIVND (reference sequence). The CDR3 is made up of 13 amino acids. CDR3 nucleotides: TGTGCCAGTAGCTATGGGGGGGACAATGAGCAGTTCTTC. It translates to CASSYGGDNEQFF.

The CDR3 loop reads CSAHNRGQGKDTQYF. CDR3 in DNA: TGCAGCGCCCACAATAGGGGACAGGGAAAAGATACGCAGTATTTT. This chain links TRBV29-1 with TRBJ2-3; 9 nucleotides align to TRBD1. V shed 7 bases, J shed 5 bases, and the junction held 13 bases outside the gene matches. Germline-derived CDR1 and CDR2 are SQVTM and ANQGSEA. CDR3 size: 15 residues.

The chain employs TRBV9 and TRBJ2-1; weak D call: TRBD2 (7 bases). Trimming took 1 base from V and 5 from J, leaving 16 bases between them. Germline values: CDR1 SGDLS, CDR2 YYNGEE. This CDR3 has 16 residues. In DNA, the CDR3 is TGTGCCAGCAGCGTAAGGGGGGGACATCCGAACAATGAGCAGTTCTTC. It specifies CASSVRGGHPNNEQFF.

This chain links TRBV7-9 with TRBJ2-7, with TRBD1 as a possible D gene (5 bases). The CDR3 is 14 residues long. V shed 4 bases and J shed 2 bases, with 12 bases lying between them. Germline CDR1 is SEHNR and CDR2 is FQNEAQ (reference sequence). CDR3 sequence reads: CASSSSLGAYEQYF. As DNA, the CDR3 is TGTGCCAGCAGCTCCTCGCTAGGGGCCTACGAGCAGTACTTC.

The chain has TRBV6-1 and TRBJ1-5; 9 positions agree with TRBD1. The CDR3 sequence is 17 residues long. Germline V lookup: CDR1 MNHNS, CDR2 SASEGT. The V gene end was trimmed by 2 bases and the J gene end by 3 bases; junction bases not matched to a gene: 8. This CDR3 is CASSEIGTGFVNQPQHF. CDR3 nucleotides: TGTGCCAGCAGTGAAATTGGGACAGGGTTCGTCAATCAGCCCCAGCATTTT.

The genes are TRBV30 and TRBJ1-1; 7 bases are a match to TRBD1. CDR1 GTSNPN and CDR2 SVGIG come from the germline V gene (reference sequence). V was clipped by 4 bases and J by 6 bases; unmatched bases: 8. The CDR3 has 13 amino acids. Here the CDR3 DNA reads TGTGCCTGGATAAGACAGGGAGGATCTGAAGCTTTCTTT. The encoded protein is CAWIRQGGSEAFF.

As for this clone: Since the CDR3 does not end with the conserved phenylalanine or tryptophan, this likely comes from a read error. The V call is TRBV7-9, the J call TRBJ2-3; 9 nucleotides match TRBD2. The V and J ends lost 5 bases and 6 bases, in that order; junction bases with no gene match: 9. Looked up from germline, CDR1 is SEHNR and CDR2 is FQNEAQ (reference sequence). The CDR3 totals 15 residues. The CDR3 reads CASSIYSGSADTQYL. The CDR3 DNA is TGTGCCAGCAGCATCTATAGCGGGAGTGCCGATACGCAGTATCTT.

The chain couples TRBV30 to TRBJ2-5, with D possibly TRBD1 on 6 matching bases. Germline lookup yields CDR1 GTSNPN and CDR2 SVGIG (reference sequence). V shed 3 bases and J shed 1 base, with 9 bases lying between them. The CDR3 has 13 residues. CDR3 region: CAWSQGIQETQYF. For the CDR3, the DNA is TGTGCCTGGAGCCAGGGGATCCAAGAGACCCAGTACTTC. Full variable domain (outside the CDR3, taken from reference TRBV30 and TRBJ2-5): SQTIHQWPATLVQPVGSPLSLECTVEGTSNPNLYWYRQAAGRGLQLLFYSVGIGQISSEVPQNLSASRPQDRQFILSSKKLLLSDSGFYLCAWSQGIQETQYFGPGTRLLVL.

V and J are TRBV7-9 and TRBJ1-1; D not certain. Trimming took 4 bases from V and 1 from J, leaving 10 bases between them. CDR1 and CDR2 from the germline V gene are SEHNR and FQNEAQ (reference sequence). The CDR3 is 14 amino acids. The CDR3 DNA reads TGTGCCAGCAGCTGGACTACAGCGAACACTGAAGCTTTCTTT. Encoded protein: CASSWTTANTEAFF.

The CDR3 region has the DNA TGTGCCTGGAGTGTACGGGGGTATCTTAAGCCCGGGGAGCTGTTTTTT. This translates into CAWSVRGYLKPGELFF. The chain combines TRBV30 with TRBJ2-2; TRBD2 might be the D (6 bases). V gave up 0 bases and J gave up 6 bases, with 17 bases separating them. Germline V CDR1 and CDR2: GTSNPN, SVGIG (reference sequence). The CDR3 length is 16 residues.

The rearrangement links TRBV6-5 to TRBJ1-3; D is undetermined. The CDR3 spans 16 residues. The germline V gene encodes CDR1 MNHEY and CDR2 SVGAGI. V gave up 2 bases and J gave up 0 bases, with 11 bases separating them. CDR3 protein: CASSYRQVTSGNTIYF. For the CDR3, the DNA is TGTGCCAGCAGTTACCGCCAGGTCACCTCTGGAAACACCATATATTTT.